Listed below are T cell receptor beta chains from one sample, sequenced in a study of CD8+ T cells in alopecia areata. Sequenced by immunoSEQ multiplex PCR; TCRdb stores in-frame clones only, minus some. Of under 250,000 clones listed, more than 45% are singletons. This specimen consisted of CD4+ T cells sorted from blood, obtained at week 4, from a patient treated with tofacitinib. These receptors all stem from a human donor with alopecia areata. Both conserved end residues are part of each CDR3. D genes are given only for firm matches. Rows give clone size only sometimes, using once, few, many, or a class for an expanded clone.

CASSPGLRDYNEQFF	TGCGCCAGCAGCCCAGGTCTGCGGGATTACAATGAGCAGTTCTTC	TRBJ2-1	.	.	TRBV4-3
CASSSPPLGGGYTF	TGTGCCAGCAGTTCCCCCCCGTTAGGGGGTGGCTACACCTTC	TRBJ1-2	.	many	TRBV7-2
CASSETPTGTGTHEQFF	TGCGCCAGCAGCGAAACGCCTACCGGGACAGGTACCCATGAGCAGTTCTTC	TRBJ2-1	TRBD1	.	TRBV5-1
CASSLAGDRAQPQHF	TGCGCCAGCAGCTTGGCCGGGGACAGGGCTCAGCCCCAGCATTTT	TRBJ1-5	TRBD1	few	TRBV5-1
CASSVDWSTDTQYF	TGTGCCAGCAGCGTCGATTGGAGCACAGATACGCAGTATTTT	TRBJ2-3	.	.	TRBV9
CASSLVRGSGANVLTF	TGCGCCAGCAGCTTGGTCCGGGGCTCTGGGGCCAACGTCCTGACTTTC	TRBJ2-6	.	.	TRBV5-1
CASSPRTANYGYTF	TGTGCCAGCAGCCCACGGACAGCTAACTATGGCTACACCTTC	TRBJ1-2	.	.	TRBV7-2
CASSPTSGAPDTQYF	TGCGCCAGCAGCCCGACTAGCGGGGCCCCAGATACGCAGTATTTT	TRBJ2-3	TRBD2	few	TRBV4-1
CASSEGGYTF	TGTGCCAGCAGTGAAGGCGGCTACACCTTC	TRBJ1-2	.	.	TRBV2
CASSEWGDRDSNQPQHF	TGTGCCAGCAGTGAATGGGGGGACAGGGATAGCAATCAGCCCCAGCATTTT	TRBJ1-5	TRBD1	.	TRBV2
CAWSPGQVNNQPQHF	TGTGCCTGGAGCCCAGGACAGGTTAACAATCAGCCCCAGCATTTT	TRBJ1-5	TRBD1	.	TRBV30
CAWRRDLSSYEQYF	TGTGCCTGGAGGAGGGACTTGAGTTCCTACGAGCAGTACTTC	TRBJ2-7	.	.	TRBV30
CASGRTAVEAFF	TGTGCCAGCGGACGGACAGCTGTTGAAGCTTTCTTT	TRBJ1-1	.	few	TRBV14
CATNPTGYNEKLFF	TGTGCCACCAACCCGACAGGCTACAATGAAAAACTGTTTTTT	TRBJ1-4	.	.	TRBV15
CASSPSMGVGEQFF	TGTGCCAGCAGCCCTTCAATGGGGGTGGGGGAGCAGTTCTTC	TRBJ2-1	.	.	TRBV7-2
CASRSWTAGAKNIQYF	TGTGCCAGCAGATCATGGACAGCCGGGGCCAAAAACATTCAGTACTTC	TRBJ2-4	.	.	TRBV2
CAWSTGNTGELFF	TGTGCCTGGTCGACAGGGAACACCGGGGAGCTGTTTTTT	TRBJ2-2	.	few	TRBV30
CASSRGGNANYGYTF	TGTGCCTCTTCCCGGGGCGGAAATGCAAACTATGGCTACACCTTC	TRBJ1-2	.	.	TRBV10-3
CASSFRDTQETQYF	TGTGCCAGCAGCTTCCGGGACACCCAAGAGACCCAGTACTTC	TRBJ2-5	.	.	TRBV5-6
CSVRRGTYEQYF	TGCAGCGTAAGAAGGGGGACCTACGAGCAGTACTTC	TRBJ2-7	.	.	TRBV29-1
CASAPGLFKAFF	TGTGCCAGTGCTCCGGGACTTTTTAAAGCTTTCTTT	TRBJ1-1	.	.	TRBV2
CASSTRGTSNEAFF	TGTGCCAGCAGTACCCGGGGGACCAGTAATGAAGCTTTCTTT	TRBJ1-1	.	.	TRBV6-6
CASSPMGTPNYGYTF	TGTGCCAGCAGCCCAATGGGGACGCCTAACTATGGCTACACCTTC	TRBJ1-2	.	.	TRBV7-6
CASSSPPGQPEAFF	TGTGCCAGCAGTTCCCCACCGGGACAGCCTGAAGCTTTCTTT	TRBJ1-1	TRBD1	.	TRBV6-5
CSVRVWGGNTIYF	TGCAGCGTTAGAGTATGGGGCGGAAACACCATATATTTT	TRBJ1-3	.	.	TRBV29-1
CASSFPLADTQYF	TGTGCCAGCAGCTTCCCACTGGCGGATACGCAGTATTTT	TRBJ2-3	.	.	TRBV11-2
CSVVGSGGDEQYF	TGCAGCGTTGTGGGATCCGGTGGGGACGAGCAGTACTTC	TRBJ2-7	.	few	TRBV29-1
CASSTRENYGYTF	TGTGCCAGCAGTACCAGGGAAAACTATGGCTACACCTTC	TRBJ1-2	.	.	TRBV6-6
CASSMSKPNTGELFF	TGTGCCAGTAGTATGAGTAAGCCGAACACCGGGGAGCTGTTTTTT	TRBJ2-2	.	.	TRBV19
CAIRGSWDRGHITEAFF	TGTGCCATCAGGGGTAGTTGGGACAGGGGGCATATCACTGAAGCTTTCTTT	TRBJ1-1	TRBD1	.	TRBV10-3
CASSIPAGGLDTQYF	TGTGCCAGTAGTATCCCGGCGGGGGGGCTCGATACGCAGTATTTT	TRBJ2-3	TRBD2	few	TRBV19
CASSNEQFF	TGTGCCAGCAGCAATGAGCAGTTCTTC	TRBJ2-1	.	few	TRBV2
CASSQGGGRGETQYF	TGTGCCAGCAGCCAAGGCGGGGGACGGGGAGAGACCCAGTACTTC	TRBJ2-5	TRBD2	many	TRBV14
CASSFREASYEQYF	TGTGCCAGCAGTTTCCGGGAAGCTTCCTACGAGCAGTACTTC	TRBJ2-7	.	.	TRBV27
CASSRGGAYEQYF	TGCGCCAGCAGCCGGGGCGGCGCCTACGAGCAGTACTTC	TRBJ2-7	.	few	TRBV5-1
CASSMGQHGYTF	TGTGCCAGTAGTATGGGTCAGCACGGCTACACCTTC	TRBJ1-2	.	.	TRBV19
CASSLEGGNQPQHF	TGTGCCAGCAGCTTAGAGGGCGGAAATCAGCCCCAGCATTTT	TRBJ1-5	.	.	TRBV7-9
CASSSTTGTISYEQYF	TGCGCCAGCAGCTCGACGACCGGGACAATCTCCTACGAGCAGTACTTC	TRBJ2-7	.	.	TRBV5-1
CASSKKVGGPGYTF	TGCGCCAGCAGCAAGAAGGTGGGGGGCCCTGGCTACACCTTC	TRBJ1-2	.	.	TRBV5-1
CAWSPTGGKLYF	TGTGCCTGGAGTCCTACCGGGGGGAAGCTGTACTTC	TRBJ2-7	TRBD2	.	TRBV30
CASSIRIRGNQPQHF	TGTGCCAGTAGTATCCGGATACGGGGAAATCAGCCCCAGCATTTT	TRBJ1-5	.	few	TRBV19
CSRGDTNTGELFF	TGCAGTCGGGGGGACACGAACACCGGGGAGCTGTTTTTT	TRBJ2-2	.	.	TRBV29-1
CASSIGRASPLHF	TGTGCCAGTAGTATAGGCCGGGCCTCACCCCTCCACTTT	TRBJ1-6	.	.	TRBV19
CASSQDHRRGTGELFF	TGCGCCAGCAGCCAAGATCATCGTAGAGGGACCGGGGAGCTGTTTTTT	TRBJ2-2	.	few	TRBV4-3
CAWRASRIGELFF	TGTGCCTGGAGGGCTAGCCGGATCGGGGAGCTGTTTTTT	TRBJ2-2	.	.	TRBV30
CASSLAQKSDRGLHQPQHF	TGTGCCAGCAGCTTGGCCCAGAAGAGCGACAGGGGGCTGCATCAGCCCCAGCATTTT	TRBJ1-5	TRBD1	few	TRBV7-9
CASSGGNEKLFF	TGTGCCAGCAGTGGGGGCAATGAAAAACTGTTTTTT	TRBJ1-4	.	few	TRBV2
CASSRDSQETQYF	TGTGCCAGCAGTAGGGACAGTCAAGAGACCCAGTACTTC	TRBJ2-5	TRBD1	.	TRBV2
CASSPARQNEAFF	TGTGCCAGCAGCCCCGCCCGACAGAATGAAGCTTTCTTT	TRBJ1-1	.	.	TRBV13
CAWSEGGNSNQPQHF	TGTGCCTGGAGTGAGGGCGGCAATAGCAATCAGCCCCAGCATTTT	TRBJ1-5	.	.	TRBV30
CATSREKEWGSGNTIYF	TGTGCCACCAGCAGAGAAAAGGAGTGGGGGAGCGGAAACACCATATATTTT	TRBJ1-3	.	.	TRBV15